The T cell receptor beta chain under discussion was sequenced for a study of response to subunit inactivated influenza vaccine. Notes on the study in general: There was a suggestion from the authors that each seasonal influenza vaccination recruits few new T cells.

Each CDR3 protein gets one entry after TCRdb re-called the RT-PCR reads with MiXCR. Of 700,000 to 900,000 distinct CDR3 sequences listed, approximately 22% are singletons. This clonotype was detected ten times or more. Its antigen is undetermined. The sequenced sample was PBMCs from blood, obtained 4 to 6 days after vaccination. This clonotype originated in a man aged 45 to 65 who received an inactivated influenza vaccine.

CDR3 nucleotides: TGCAGTGCTCCCCGGGACAGGGTCTACAATGAGCAGTTCTTC. Amino acid sequence: CSAPRDRVYNEQFF. The genes are TRBV20-1 and TRBJ2-1, with TRBD1 matching 9 bases. Per germline, CDR1 DFQATT and CDR2 SNEGSKA (reference sequence). Losses at the gene ends were 5 bases for V and 3 bases for J; bases not matched to a gene: 5. The CDR3 totals 14 residues.